Presented here are 17 T cell receptor beta chains from one specimen sequenced in a study of CD8+ T cells in alopecia areata. RNA was extracted and reverse transcribed into cDNA as the sequencing template. Profiling relied on immunoSEQ multiplex PCR, and the TCRdb table lists in-frame clones only, not all of them. Of some 170,000 clones in the sample, 50% to 75% were seen once. Documented treatment: oral pan-JAK inhibitor, 5-10 mg twice daily. The sequencing here drew on CD4+ T cells sorted from blood, taken at approximately week 55, from a patient treated with tofacitinib. The receptors were gathered from a human donor with alopecia areata.

CDR3 bases: TGCGCCAGCAGTCGGAGCGCAAGCCCCGCGAACACCGGGGAGCTGTTTTTT. Its translation is CASSRSASPANTGELFF. The chain joins TRBV10-2 to TRBJ2-2; the D is unclear. Germline V CDR1 and CDR2: WSHSY, SAAADI. Trimming pared 5 bases from V and 0 bases from J, leaving 16 bases between. The CDR3 extends over 17 amino acids.

The J gene is TRBJ1-3, the V gene TRBV5-1, with 9 positions matching TRBD1. Unmatched junction bases numbered 7, after V lost 4 bases and J lost 2 bases. Per germline, CDR1 SGHRS and CDR2 YFSETQ. The CDR3 sequence is 16 residues long. The CDR3 loop is CASSVGRDRAGNTIYF. The DNA for the CDR3 is TGCGCCAGCAGCGTCGGCCGGGACAGGGCTGGAAACACCATATATTTT. Full variable domain (outside the CDR3, taken from reference TRBV5-1 and TRBJ1-3): KAGVTQTPRYLIKTRGQQVTLSCSPISGHRSVSWYQQTPGQGLQFLFEYFSETQRNKGNFPGRFSGRQFSNSRSEMNVSTLELGDSALYLCASSVGRDRAGNTIYFGEGSWLTVV.

This clone has a handful of counts. The chain carries TRBV29-1 and TRBJ2-5; 9 bases line up with TRBD1. The CDR3 runs to 13 residues. J gave up 6 bases and V 7 bases, and 9 bases lay outside the gene matches. CDR1 and CDR2 from the germline V gene are SQVTM and ANQGSEA. Here the CDR3 reads CSAKTGGWKTQYF. The CDR3 DNA follows: TGCAGCGCCAAGACAGGGGGATGGAAGACCCAGTACTTC.

CDR3 sequence: CASSLQAGGKETQYF. CDR3 nucleotides: TGCGCCAGCAGCTTACAAGCGGGGGGGAAAGAGACCCAGTACTTC. This chain uses TRBV5-1 with TRBJ2-5, with 10 bases identical to TRBD2. V lost 2 bases and J lost 3; bases outside the gene matches: 4. In germline, CDR1 is SGHRS, CDR2 YFSETQ. The CDR3 consists of 15 residues.

V usage is TRBV30 and J usage is TRBJ2-2; 11 bases align to TRBD2. V lost 2 bases, J lost 8 bases, and 7 bases stayed unmatched. The germline gives CDR1 GTSNPN, CDR2 SVGIG (reference sequence). The CDR3 runs to 15 residues. This CDR3 reads CAWSLWTSGRGELFF. Written as DNA, the CDR3 is TGTGCCTGGAGTTTATGGACTAGCGGGCGGGGGGAGCTGTTTTTT. Full variable domain (missing parts from reference TRBV30 and TRBJ2-2): SQTIHQWPATLVQPVGSPLSLECTVEGTSNPNLYWYRQAAGRGLQLLFYSVGIGQISSEVPQNLSASRPQDRQFILSSKKLLLSDSGFYLCAWSLWTSGRGELFFGEGSRLTVL.

This clone was counted only a few times. The sample has other DNA sequences that encode this CDR3 too. J is TRBJ1-1 and V is TRBV29-1; 7 bases are shared with TRBD1. V lost 3 bases, J lost 0 bases, and 4 bases stayed unmatched. The CDR3 is 14 amino acids. Germline-derived CDR1 and CDR2 are SQVTM and ANQGSEA. The CDR3 here is CSVEGTALNTEAFF. CDR3 coding DNA: TGCAGCGTTGAGGGGACAGCTTTGAACACTGAAGCTTTCTTT.

The V gene is TRBV7-9, the J gene TRBJ2-3; TRBD1 agrees at 10 bases. The CDR3 extends over 16 amino acids. J gave up 2 bases and V 2 bases, and 4 bases lay outside the gene matches. CDR1 and CDR2 (germline): SEHNR, FQNEAQ (reference sequence). The CDR3 here is CASSLWTGGITDTQYF. The CDR3 DNA is TGTGCCAGCAGCTTATGGACAGGGGGGATCACAGATACGCAGTATTTT.

The gene calls are TRBV5-1 and TRBJ2-7, with D unresolved. The CDR3 is 12 residues long. Trimming took off 5 bases at V and 2 bases at J, with 8 bases between the two ends. The V gene's germline CDR1 is SGHRS and CDR2 YFSETQ. Here the CDR3 reads CASRSTAYEQYF. In DNA, the CDR3 is TGCGCCAGCAGATCCACCGCCTACGAGCAGTACTTC.

The chain couples TRBV2 to TRBJ1-4; D remains ambiguous. This CDR3 comprises 13 residues. V was clipped by 3 bases and J by 7 bases, with 9 bases between them. From germline, CDR1 is SNHLY and CDR2 FYNNEI. The CDR3 region has the DNA TGTGCCAGCAGTGAGGTCCTGGCTGAAAAACTGTTTTTT. It codes for CASSEVLAEKLFF.

The gene calls are TRBV25-1 and TRBJ2-7; D remains ambiguous. V dropped 3 bases and J dropped 5 bases, with 26 bases sitting between them. The CDR3 is 18 amino acids. From germline, CDR1 is MGHDK and CDR2 SYGVNS. In nucleotides, the CDR3 is TGTGCCAGCAGTGATTCCACCCAAAAGGATAGGATGGCTGACGAGCAGTACTTC. Translating gives CASSDSTQKDRMADEQYF.

The chain has TRBV7-9 and TRBJ1-1; unclear D gene. V lost 0 bases to trimming and J lost 6 bases, with 17 bases between them. CDR1 is SEHNR and CDR2 is FQNEAQ in the germline V gene (reference sequence). The CDR3 covers 16 residues. The CDR3 region is CASSLAPGSIKAEAFF. In DNA, the CDR3 is TGTGCCAGCAGCTTAGCGCCGGGATCTATTAAGGCTGAAGCTTTCTTT.

This chain connects TRBV29-1 to TRBJ2-7; no clear D. The CDR3 is 13 amino acids. Germline V gene data show CDR1 as SQVTM and CDR2 as ANQGSEA. V was trimmed by 4 bases and J by 3 bases, leaving 13 bases between them. CDR3: CSVGEIGRYEQYF. The CDR3 coding sequence is TGCAGCGTTGGCGAGATAGGTCGCTACGAGCAGTACTTC.

The table lists this clone with a few counts. This chain links TRBV29-1 with TRBJ2-1; 8 bases map to TRBD1. CDR3 length equals 13 residues. The germline V gene has CDR1 SQVTM and CDR2 ANQGSEA. V was pared by 4 bases and J by 5 bases, with 4 bases of the junction left unmatched. The CDR3 loop is CSVGQGANNEQFF. The CDR3 DNA reads as TGCAGCGTTGGGCAGGGGGCGAACAATGAGCAGTTCTTC.

The chain joins TRBV12-5 to TRBJ2-3; 7 bases agree with TRBD1. V trimming: 7 bases; J trimming: 1 base; junction bases outside the gene matches: 11. From germline, CDR1 is LGHNT and CDR2 FRNRAP. The CDR3 covers 16 residues. The CDR3 protein is CASAPPTGTGTDTQYF. The CDR3 DNA reads as TGTGCTAGTGCCCCCCCCACCGGGACAGGCACAGATACGCAGTATTTT.

This clone showed up just once. The chain couples TRBV28 to TRBJ1-1; D might be TRBD1 (6 bases). This CDR3 has 15 residues. Germline CDR1 reads MDHEN; CDR2 reads SYDVKM. With 6 bases removed from V and 4 bases from J, the gap between germline ends came to 18 bases. The CDR3 reads CASRLSGGASTEAFF. CDR3 bases: TGTGCCAGCAGACTATCGGGGGGCGCGAGCACTGAAGCTTTCTTT.

This clone was found many times. The chain links TRBV14 to TRBJ2-1; D uncertain. Germline CDR1 is SGHDN and CDR2 is FVKESK. The ends were cut back, 1 base at V and 7 bases at J, with 14 bases in the middle. The CDR3 loop spans 15 amino acids. DNA for the CDR3: TGTGCCAGCAGCCAAGGGTGGGGTCACGCGAATGAGCAGTTCTTC. It encodes CASSQGWGHANEQFF.

Many counts were recorded for this clone. This chain uses TRBV6-5 with TRBJ1-6; the D gene is possibly TRBD1 (5 bases). The CDR3 spans 14 residues. CDR1 MNHEY and CDR2 SVGAGI come from the germline V gene. Trimming removed 0 bases at V and 8 bases at J, with 8 bases between. CDR3: CASSYSTAHSPLHF. For the CDR3, the DNA is TGTGCCAGCAGTTACTCGACAGCCCATTCACCCCTCCACTTT.